Shown below are 19 T cell receptor beta chains from a single sample sequenced in a study of blood T cell repertoires in COVID-19 (dated by TCRdb to 2020 to 2021). Receptor libraries were prepared by the immunoSEQ multiplex PCR assay. Entries here come from immuneACCESS through TCRdb and include only in-frame sequences with V and J called. Some clones fail to appear in such tables; in the studies checked, an unresolved V gene covers under half of the shortfall, and the cause of the remainder is unknown. In all, the sample holds some 140,000 clones, and roughly 84% of those were seen once. Less than 7% of the sample belongs to the ten largest clones. Sequencing used PBMCs or T cells enriched from blood (not recorded which). These receptors were obtained from a man aged 35 to 55 with acute COVID-19.

The chain has TRBV15 and TRBJ2-3; D unresolved. CDR3 length: 15 amino acids. Germline V gene sequence: CDR1 LNHNV, CDR2 YYDKDF (reference sequence). Trimming pared 1 base from V and 6 bases from J, leaving 14 bases between. The CDR3 loop is CATSRATWSPDTQYF. The CDR3 DNA sequence: TGTGCCACCAGCAGAGCCACTTGGTCCCCCGATACGCAGTATTTT.

The V and J genes are TRBV19 and TRBJ2-3; TRBD1 matches 7 bases. CDR1 LNHDA and CDR2 SQIVND come from the germline V gene (reference sequence). The J segment lost 6 bases and the V segment lost 7 bases, leaving 7 bases of the junction unmatched. The CDR3 runs 13 residues. The CDR3 region has the DNA TGTGCCAGTACCCCCGACAGGGAGGATACGCAGTATTTT. Translated, it gives CASTPDREDTQYF.

The rearrangement joins TRBV27 to TRBJ2-3; 13 bases align to TRBD2. The trim removed 8 bases at V and 0 bases at J, leaving 11 bases unmatched. CDR1 and CDR2 (germline): MNHEY, SMNVEV (reference sequence). The CDR3 has 18 amino acids. The CDR3 protein is CASSTSGRTYFSTDTQYF. The CDR3 DNA reads as TGTGCCAGCTCGACTAGCGGGAGGACGTATTTTAGCACAGATACGCAGTATTTT.

The V gene is TRBV2, the J gene TRBJ2-3, with TRBD1 matching 9 bases. Trimming took 6 bases from V and 0 from J; bases not matched to a gene: 13. The length of the CDR3 is 18 residues. Germline lookup yields CDR1 SNHLY and CDR2 FYNNEI. CDR3 nucleotides: TGTGCCAGCAGGGGTATACGACAGGGGGAAACTAGCACAGATACGCAGTATTTT. Translation gives CASRGIRQGETSTDTQYF.

The chain combines TRBV18 with TRBJ2-3, with D possibly being TRBD2 (6 bases). V was trimmed by 1 base and J by 1 base, leaving 12 bases between them. The CDR3 runs to 16 residues. Germline lookup yields CDR1 KGHSH and CDR2 LQKENI. The CDR3 bases are TGTGCCAGCTCACCACTGGAGGGACGAGGCACAGATACGCAGTATTTT. It translates to CASSPLEGRGTDTQYF. The full variable domain, rest sourced from reference TRBV18 and TRBJ2-3, is NAGVMQNPRHLVRRRGQEARLRCSPMKGHSHVYWYRQLPEEGLKFMVYLQKENIIDESGMPKERFSAEFPKEGPSILRIQQVVRGDSAAYFCASSPLEGRGTDTQYFGPGTRLTVL.

The rearrangement links TRBV2 to TRBJ2-7, with D possibly TRBD1 on 6 matching bases. Germline V gives CDR1 SNHLY, CDR2 FYNNEI. V lost 6 bases and J 1 base, leaving 16 bases between the germline ends. The length of the CDR3 is 15 residues. The DNA of the CDR3 is TGTGCCAGCAGAGGCACCGGGACAACATCCTACGAGCAGTACTTC. Translating gives CASRGTGTTSYEQYF.

V is TRBV11-2 and J is TRBJ1-6; D gene ambiguous. V lost 1 base and J 7 bases, leaving 14 bases between the germline ends. The V gene's germline CDR1 is SGHAT and CDR2 FQNNGV. The CDR3 loop spans 16 amino acids. The CDR3 here is CASSLGGRSGNSPLHF. In nucleotides, the CDR3 is TGTGCCAGCAGCTTAGGCGGACGCTCGGGGAATTCACCCCTCCACTTT.

The rearrangement uses TRBV18 and TRBJ2-1; 9 bases are a match to TRBD2. Germline V CDR1 and CDR2: KGHSH, LQKENI. V lost 1 base, J lost 8 bases, and 6 bases stayed unmatched. The CDR3 totals 15 residues. CDR3 region: CASSPLAGVADEQFF. CDR3 sequence (DNA): TGTGCCAGCTCACCACTAGCGGGAGTTGCCGATGAGCAGTTCTTC. The full variable domain, its missing parts supplied by reference TRBV18 and TRBJ2-1, is NAGVMQNPRHLVRRRGQEARLRCSPMKGHSHVYWYRQLPEEGLKFMVYLQKENIIDESGMPKERFSAEFPKEGPSILRIQQVVRGDSAAYFCASSPLAGVADEQFFGPGTRLTVL.

V and J are TRBV7-2 and TRBJ2-7; TRBD2 matches at 7 bases. Germline CDR1 SGHTA, CDR2 FQGNSA. The CDR3 loop spans 18 amino acids. V gave up 3 bases and J gave up 0 bases; unmatched junction bases: 14. CDR3 region: CASSFYSAAGEHSYEQYF. The CDR3 nucleotides read TGTGCCAGCAGCTTTTACTCCGCGGCGGGAGAGCACTCCTACGAGCAGTACTTC.

This chain joins TRBV12-3 or TRBV12-4 and TRBJ2-2; maybe TRBD2 (6 bases). The CDR3 covers 13 residues. Trimming left V 3 bases short and J 7 bases short, with 9 bases between. The CDR3 protein is CASSFLGGGELFF. The CDR3 DNA sequence: TGTGCCAGCAGTTTTCTGGGGGGCGGGGAGCTGTTTTTT.

This chain connects TRBV5-6 to TRBJ2-1; D unresolved. This CDR3 spans 12 amino acids. Trimming removed 2 bases at V and 10 bases at J, with 10 bases between. Germline V gives CDR1 SGHDT, CDR2 YYEEEE. CDR3 coding DNA: TGTGCCAGCAGCTTCTCCGTTGGCGAGCAGTTCTTC. This translates into CASSFSVGEQFF.

The V call is TRBV5-1, the J call TRBJ2-2; 12 bases align to TRBD2. Trimming at V came to 1 base and at J to 8 bases, leaving 3 bases not matched to a gene. The CDR3 totals 15 residues. Germline V CDR1 and CDR2: SGHRS, YFSETQ. The CDR3 DNA sequence: TGCGCCAGCAGCTTGACGACTAGCGGGAGTGGGGAGCTGTTTTTT. This gives the protein CASSLTTSGSGELFF.

The chain joins TRBV28 to TRBJ2-2, with D possibly being TRBD1 (6 bases). V was cut by 10 bases and J by 1 base, with 10 bases left in between. The CDR3 contains 13 residues. CDR1 MDHEN and CDR2 SYDVKM come from the germline V gene. The DNA for the CDR3 is TGTGCCACCGAGACAGGGAACACCGGGGAGCTGTTTTTT. This codes for CATETGNTGELFF.

The chain uses TRBV7-9 and TRBJ2-1; D might be TRBD2 (5 bases). Trimming stripped 5 bases from V and 4 bases from J, with 18 bases between. The CDR3 runs to 16 residues. The germline CDR1 and CDR2 sequences are SEHNR and FQNEAQ (reference sequence). CDR3 nucleotide sequence: TGTGCCAGCAGCCCTCCAGAAGCGGAGTTATACAATGAGCAGTTCTTC. Translated: CASSPPEAELYNEQFF.

The chain is built from TRBV18 and TRBJ2-2; D is ambiguous. The CDR3 length is 17 residues. The germline V gene has CDR1 KGHSH and CDR2 LQKENI. Trimming took off 3 bases at V and 4 bases at J, with 18 bases between the two ends. This CDR3 is CASSPQASTDGTGELFF. The CDR3 DNA is TGTGCCAGCTCACCCCAGGCAAGTACAGACGGCACCGGGGAGCTGTTTTTT.

This clone was detected once. The CDR3 here is CASSGIRGAKNIQYF. In DNA form, the CDR3 reads TGTGCCAGCAGCGGCATCAGGGGGGCCAAAAACATTCAGTACTTC. V gene TRBV5-4 combines with J gene TRBJ2-4, with 7 positions matching TRBD1. CDR3 length: 15 amino acids. Germline V gives CDR1 SGHNT, CDR2 YYREEE (reference sequence). Losses at the gene ends were 4 bases for V and 1 base for J; bases not matched to a gene: 5.

This chain uses TRBV11-2 with TRBJ1-2, with 10 bases that match TRBD1. Germline V lookup: CDR1 SGHAT, CDR2 FQNNGV. The CDR3 consists of 18 residues. V lost 5 bases to trimming and J lost 2 bases; unmatched junction nucleotides: 14. CDR3 residues: CASSPNDRGHAVNYGYTF. The CDR3 nucleotides read TGTGCCAGCAGCCCAAATGACAGGGGGCACGCCGTAAACTATGGCTACACCTTC.

The chain employs TRBV6-5 and TRBJ2-1; 10 nucleotides agree with TRBD1. The CDR3 runs to 14 residues. Germline V lookup: CDR1 MNHEY, CDR2 SVGAGI. J was trimmed by 4 bases and V by 6 bases; bases with no gene match: 3. The CDR3, as DNA: TGTGCCAGCAGGGGGACAGGGGTTTACAATGAGCAGTTCTTC. It is translated as CASRGTGVYNEQFF.

The V and J genes are TRBV5-6 and TRBJ2-7; the match to TRBD2 covers 9 bases. After removal of 0 bases from V and 2 bases from J, the junction contained 6 bases not matched to a gene. CDR1 and CDR2 from the germline V gene are SGHDT and YYEEEE. This CDR3 is 16 amino acids long. The CDR3 spells CASSLGAGGSPYEQYF. CDR3 DNA: TGTGCCAGCAGCTTGGGGGCGGGAGGGTCCCCCTACGAGCAGTACTTC.